Listed below are T cell receptor beta chains from one sample, sequenced in a study of identical twins. TCRdb re-analysed the 5' RACE reads in MiXCR, keeping a single row per CDR3 protein. The sample holds hundreds of thousands of distinct CDR3 sequences, roughly 6.2% seen once. Source material: naive T cells sorted from blood. All receptors come from a young man in good health. CDR3s include the opening cysteine and the closing phenylalanine or tryptophan.

TRBJ2-5 | TRBV24-1 | CATSDSRLAAYVETQYF
TRBJ2-3 | TRBV24-1 | CATSGNRFTDRAFRGTDTQYF
TRBJ2-1 | TRBV12-3/TRBV12-4 | CASSLDGGYNEQFF
TRBJ2-3 | TRBV7-9 | CASSSTAGDTQYF
TRBJ2-5 | TRBV20-1 | CSARGLTKTQYF
TRBJ2-5 | TRBV6-1 | CASSEGAQQETQYF
TRBJ2-5 | TRBV20-1 | CSARDWGGGFEETQYF
TRBJ2-7 | TRBV3-1 | CASSQDLATPYEQYF
TRBJ2-1 | TRBV6-2/TRBV6-3 | CASRNGGIGEQFF
TRBJ2-7 | TRBV15 | CATSRDGALYEQYF
TRBJ1-1 | TRBV30 | CAWSVGWVNTEAFF
TRBJ2-5 | TRBV7-8 | CASSPVMVDPDGETQYF
TRBJ1-4 | TRBV10-3 | CAIRGVETSNEKLFF
TRBJ2-3 | TRBV24-1 | CATSVAQGHRTDTQYF
TRBJ1-1 | TRBV28 | CASSWRTTGAFF
TRBJ1-1 | TRBV4-1 | CASSQERTYEAFF
TRBJ1-3 | TRBV6-5 | CASSYSPPGQSGSGNTIYF
TRBJ2-7 | TRBV19 | CASSTWDEQYF
TRBJ2-7 | TRBV20-1 | CSARERAGKGREQYF
TRBJ2-5 | TRBV7-9 | CASSRLAGQETQYF
TRBJ2-1 | TRBV10-3 | CAISESLGGYVDEQFF
TRBJ2-1 | TRBV14 | CASSQDAGEFF
TRBJ1-5 | TRBV20-1 | CSARSNRLNQPQHF
TRBJ2-7 | TRBV5-1 | CASSLVPRGGDEQYF
TRBJ2-1 | TRBV4-2 | CASSQDISDPSSYNEQFF
TRBJ2-1 | TRBV18 | CASSPYTTNEQFF
TRBJ1-2 | TRBV28 | CASSPGGSYGYTF
TRBJ2-5 | TRBV5-1 | CASSIGLSGETQYF
TRBJ2-7 | TRBV18 | CASSKDPGSYEQYF
TRBJ2-1 | TRBV5-1 | CASGDREVHHGQFF
TRBJ1-2 | TRBV6-1 | CASSEAGTSFSYTF
TRBJ2-3 | TRBV5-4 | CASSFNTPQRTDTQYF
TRBJ2-5 | TRBV28 | CASRETAQETQYF
TRBJ1-4 | TRBV12-3/TRBV12-4 | CASSFTLGEKLFF
TRBJ1-4 | TRBV12-3/TRBV12-4 | CASSPQGEKLFF
TRBJ2-1 | TRBV10-3 | CAIRPWGGPNNEQFF
TRBJ1-5 | TRBV20-1 | CSAARSDNQPQHF